This T cell receptor (beta chain) emerged from a study of cytomegalovirus exposure and HLA in healthy donors. Study in general: The study placed less than 90% of its 398 genotyped donors in the Caucasian-associated ancestry cluster. Study conclusions and caveats: A later analysis linked a missense DCLRE1C variant to TCR beta V- and J-gene trimming.

J was trimmed by 13 bases and V by 1 base; bases with no gene match: 4. The CDR3 is made up of 12 amino acids. Germline values: CDR1 SGHNT, CDR2 YYREEE (reference sequence). Comment on this clone: The antigen is unknown.

Both 60 Vbeta primers and 13 Jbeta primers went into the PCR. TCRdb keeps only in-frame clones here, not all; method: immunoSEQ multiplex PCR. Of over 150,000 clones in the sample, 60% to 85% were seen once. Sequences were obtained from PBMCs. The chain uses TRBV5-4 and TRBJ1-2; TRBD1 aligns across 10 bases. The sequence derives from a woman aged 40-49 years in good health and CMV-seronegative. CDR3 sequence: CASSLIGQGGTF. CDR3 in DNA: TGTGCCAGCAGCTTGATCGGACAGGGGGGCACCTTC.